This T cell receptor (beta chain) was captured in a study of human T cells and chemical hapten exposure. TCRdb fed the RACE reads into MiXCR, producing one record per CDR3 protein. The table has some 41,000 distinct CDR3 sequences, 3.5% to 4% seen once. As for time point: patch test 1, 2 weeks after DPC sensitization. Regarding treatment: therapeutic diphenylcyclopropenone sensitization with weekly scalp DPC. Whole blood that had not been fractionated was the source of extracted total RNA. This clonotype was detected ten times or more. V was trimmed by 1 base and J by 2 bases, leaving 11 bases between them. There are 15 residues in the CDR3. The V gene's germline CDR1 is SGHDN and CDR2 FVKESK.

The sequence was obtained from a man aged 50 to 59 with alopecia areata. Some clones in this sample may be carry-over from other donors' samples. Sample: whole blood, taken in connection with sensitization to the hapten diphenylcyclopropenone (DPC). The chain joins TRBV14 to TRBJ1-2, with D unresolved. The CDR3 region is CASSQGIGRNYGYTF. The CDR3 DNA follows: TGTGCCAGCAGCCAAGGTATAGGGCGGAACTATGGCTACACCTTC.